Sequencing of this TCR beta chain was carried out in a study of OX40 agonist ivuxolimab in advanced cancers. General observations from the study: A proportion of nonresponders additionally exhibited low normalized T-cell clonal expansion.

Deletions cut 3 bases from V and 0 bases from J, with 20 bases between. Germline CDR1 and CDR2: GTSNPN and SVGIG (reference sequence). The CDR3 length is 17 residues. This clone is a singleton in its sample. Its cognate antigen is unknown. Assay used: immunoSEQ multiplex PCR; TCRdb lists only in-frame clones, some missing. The data hold 50,000 to 70,000 clones, with about 85% observed a single time. Excluded were patients having autoimmune disease history or systemic immunosuppression. The sequences come from CD4+ or CD8+ T cells sorted from blood, collected in a trial of the OX40 agonist ivuxolimab. The receptor was isolated from an adult with an advanced solid tumor such as melanoma, head and neck, liver or kidney cancer. The chain is built from TRBV30 and TRBJ1-2, with D maybe TRBD1 (6 bases). CDR3 residues: CAWREQGGGGTNYGYTF. In nucleotides, the CDR3 is TGTGCCTGGAGGGAACAAGGAGGGGGGGGTACTAACTATGGCTACACCTTC. The entire variable domain, with the rest obtained from reference TRBV30 and TRBJ1-2, is as follows: SQTIHQWPATLVQPVGSPLSLECTVEGTSNPNLYWYRQAAGRGLQLLFYSVGIGQISSEVPQNLSASRPQDRQFILSSKKLLLSDSGFYLCAWREQGGGGTNYGYTFGSGTRLTVV.